Below are 21 T cell receptor beta chains sequenced from a single sample in a study of cytomegalovirus exposure and HLA in healthy donors. PCR primers comprised 60 Vbeta and 13 Jbeta primers. TCRdb's copy holds only in-frame clones and misses some; the assay was immunoSEQ multiplex PCR. Among 210,000 or so clones listed, more than 65% were seen once. The sequencing sample was made of PBMCs. All receptors derive from a man aged 18 to 30 in good health and CMV-seronegative.

The V and J genes are TRBV2 and TRBJ2-1; TRBD1 agrees at 9 bases. There are 12 residues in the CDR3. With 11 bases clipped from V and 4 bases from J, the junction kept 3 bases outside the gene matches. Per the germline V gene, CDR1 is SNHLY and CDR2 is FYNNEI. The CDR3, as DNA: TGTGCCTGCGGACAGGGGTACAATGAGCAGTTCTTC. Protein sequence: CACGQGYNEQFF.

The chain links TRBV5-4 to TRBJ1-2, with a possible D match to TRBD1 (6 bases). The CDR3 has 16 amino acids. V gave up 0 bases and J gave up 3 bases, with 15 bases separating them. From germline, CDR1 is SGHNT and CDR2 YYREEE (reference sequence). This chain's CDR3 is CASSLGGGGSDYGYTF. The CDR3 nucleotides read TGTGCCAGCAGCTTGGGAGGGGGGGGCTCGGACTATGGCTACACCTTC.

The gene calls are TRBV4-2 and TRBJ2-3, with D possibly TRBD2 on 5 matching bases. V was pared by 1 base and J by 2 bases, with 10 bases between. The CDR3 consists of 15 residues. Germline V gives CDR1 LGHNA, CDR2 YNFKEQ. The CDR3 reads CASSQVSGTTDTQYF. DNA of the CDR3: TGTGCCAGCAGCCAAGTGAGCGGTACCACAGATACGCAGTATTTT.

In its sample, this clone was seen once. The V and J genes are TRBV7-9 and TRBJ1-4; no clear D gene. V lost 2 bases and J lost 7, with 11 bases in between. Germline V CDR1 and CDR2: SEHNR, FQNEAQ (reference sequence). This CDR3 spans 14 amino acids. CDR3 nucleotides: TGTGCCAGCAGCTTAACTGCATTTAGTGAAAAACTGTTTTTT. Residues: CASSLTAFSEKLFF.

This rearrangement joins TRBV7-3 to TRBJ2-5; 9 nucleotides line up with TRBD1. From germline, CDR1 is SGHTA and CDR2 FQGTGA. This CDR3 is built from 15 residues. Trimming at V came to 2 bases and at J to 4 bases, leaving 5 bases not matched to a gene. The CDR3 DNA reads TGTGCCAGCAGCTTAGGGACAGGGAGTGCAGAGACCCAGTACTTC. Translation: CASSLGTGSAETQYF.

V is TRBV7-9 and J is TRBJ1-2; 12 bases line up with TRBD1. CDR3 size: 16 residues. V lost 5 bases, J lost 6 bases, and 10 bases stayed unmatched. Germline V gene lookup returns CDR1 SEHNR and CDR2 FQNEAQ (reference sequence). The CDR3 bases are TGTGCCAGCAGCCTAATCAAGGGACAGGGGGCGAATGGCTACACCTTC. Translation gives CASSLIKGQGANGYTF.

The chain couples TRBV19 to TRBJ2-2, with 8 bases aligning to TRBD1. The V gene end was trimmed by 5 bases and the J gene end by 0 bases; junction bases not matched to a gene: 5. CDR1 and CDR2 (germline): LNHDA, SQIVND (reference sequence). The CDR3 is made up of 16 amino acids. This CDR3 is CASSSGTGSNTGELFF. The DNA for the CDR3 is TGTGCCAGTAGTTCCGGGACAGGCTCGAACACCGGGGAGCTGTTTTTT.

The genes are TRBV2 and TRBJ2-1; 10 bases fit TRBD2. CDR1 is SNHLY and CDR2 is FYNNEI in the germline V gene. The ends lost 7 bases at V and 7 bases at J; junction bases unmatched: 10. This CDR3 region has 15 residues. The CDR3: CASKWALAGENEQFF. CDR3 in DNA: TGTGCCAGCAAATGGGCCCTAGCGGGAGAGAATGAGCAGTTCTTC.

V and J are TRBV4-2 and TRBJ2-7; 12 bases match TRBD2. The CDR3 is 15 amino acids. The V and J ends lost 4 bases and 3 bases, in that order; junction bases with no gene match: 4. Germline assignment: CDR1 LGHNA and CDR2 YNFKEQ. The CDR3 loop is CASSRGTSGLYEQYF. DNA for the CDR3: TGTGCCAGCAGCCGAGGGACTAGCGGGCTCTACGAGCAGTACTTC.

This clone was seen once. The V call is TRBV10-1, the J call TRBJ2-5; 7 bases are shared with TRBD2. The end of the DNA aligns better with TRBJ2-7, so the J call may be wrong. This CDR3 comprises 13 residues. Germline-derived CDR1 and CDR2 are WNHNN and SYGVQD (reference sequence). The CDR3 region has the DNA TGCGCCAGCAGTGAGGTAGCGGGCGGCGAGCAGTACTTC. It encodes CASSEVAGGEQYF.

This clone came up a few times. The chain recombines TRBV28 with TRBJ2-4; D unresolved. The CDR3 has 13 residues. V dropped 5 bases and J dropped 1 base, with 6 bases sitting between them. The germline V gene encodes CDR1 MDHEN and CDR2 SYDVKM. CDR3 nucleotides: TGTGCCAGCAGTAACTTTGCCAAAAACATTCAGTACTTC. This encodes CASSNFAKNIQYF.

This clone has only a few counts. The J gene is TRBJ2-7, the V gene TRBV11-2; 12 bases line up with TRBD2. With 4 bases clipped from V and 6 bases from J, the junction kept 7 bases outside the gene matches. This CDR3 spans 15 amino acids. The V gene's germline CDR1 is SGHAT and CDR2 FQNNGV. Here the CDR3 reads CASSSPSGRAVEQYF. For the CDR3, the DNA is TGTGCCAGCAGCTCGCCTAGCGGGAGGGCCGTCGAGCAGTACTTC. Combining the CDR3 with reference TRBV11-2 and TRBJ2-7 gives the whole variable domain EAGVAQSPRYKIIEKRQSVAFWCNPISGHATLYWYQQILGQGPKLLIQFQNNGVVDDSQLPKDRFSAERLKGVDSTLKIQPAKLEDSAVYLCASSSPSGRAVEQYFGPGTRLTVT.

This chain connects TRBV7-9 to TRBJ2-5; D is uncertain. The CDR3 runs to 12 residues. V lost 4 bases to trimming and J lost 5 bases, with 8 bases between them. Germline CDR1 reads SEHNR; CDR2 reads FQNEAQ (reference sequence). The CDR3 region has the DNA TGTGCCAGCAGCTGGCAGAGGGAGACCCAGTACTTC. Translated: CASSWQRETQYF.

The chain couples TRBV29-1 to TRBJ2-1; a weak D match, TRBD1 (5 bases). The CDR3 runs to 13 residues. With 3 bases removed from V and 3 bases from J, the gap between germline ends came to 9 bases. The germline V gene has CDR1 SQVTM and CDR2 ANQGSEA. In nucleotides, the CDR3 is TGCAGCGTTGAGGGGCCCTACTACAATGAGCAGTTCTTC. Protein sequence: CSVEGPYYNEQFF.

The J gene is TRBJ2-1, the V gene TRBV6-5; TRBD2 is a possible D gene (6 bases). This CDR3 has 15 amino acids. CDR1 and CDR2 (germline): MNHEY, SVGAGI. V shed 6 bases and J shed 2 bases, with 14 bases lying between them. The CDR3 nucleotides read TGTGCCAGCAGGCCCTTCTCGGGGGCCTACAATGAGCAGTTCTTC. Amino acids: CASRPFSGAYNEQFF.

This clone occurred once. This chain links TRBV9 with TRBJ2-7; D is possibly TRBD1 (6 bases). Germline V gene data show CDR1 as SGDLS and CDR2 as YYNGEE. This CDR3 is 17 amino acids long. V was shortened by 4 bases and J by 0 bases, with 20 bases between the two germline ends. CDR3 DNA: TGTGCCAGCAGCCCCGCGAGGGGAACAGGGCACTCCTACGAGCAGTACTTC. It codes for CASSPARGTGHSYEQYF.

This chain joins TRBV5-1 and TRBJ2-1; 9 bases match TRBD2. Germline V gene data show CDR1 as SGHRS and CDR2 as YFSETQ. J was trimmed by 6 bases and V by 4 bases; bases with no gene match: 11. This CDR3 is 16 amino acids long. Here the CDR3 DNA reads TGCGCCAGCAGCCCAAGGCCTGAGCGGGAGGTCAATGAGCAGTTCTTC. This sequence encodes CASSPRPEREVNEQFF.

The V gene is TRBV5-3, the J gene TRBJ1-5; D uncertain. TRBV5-3 is placed among ORFs of uncertain function. V lost 2 bases to trimming and J lost 0 bases, with 12 bases between them. There are 16 residues in the CDR3. CDR3 bases: TGTGCCAGAAGCTTTTTAATCCCCTATAGCAATCAGCCCCAGCATTTT. Its translation is CARSFLIPYSNQPQHF.

This chain joins TRBV5-4 and TRBJ1-4, with a possible D match to TRBD1 (6 bases). Trimming took off 4 bases at V and 7 bases at J, with 14 bases between the two ends. Looked up from germline, CDR1 is SGHNT and CDR2 is YYREEE (reference sequence). CDR3 length: 14 amino acids. CDR3: CASSEVPGAEKLFF. CDR3 DNA: TGTGCCAGCAGCGAGGTCCCAGGGGCTGAAAAACTGTTTTTT.

The chain joins TRBV6-1 to TRBJ1-3; D unresolved. The CDR3 sequence is 15 residues long. The germline V gene has CDR1 MNHNS and CDR2 SASEGT. Trimming left V 7 bases short and J 0 bases short, with 13 bases between. The CDR3 region is CASTLAGNSGNTIYF. CDR3 sequence (DNA): TGTGCCAGCACGTTGGCTGGCAACTCTGGAAACACCATATATTTT.

This clone was observed a few times. The CDR3 DNA reads as TGTGCCAGCAAGCTAGCGGGAGCGCGGTACGAGCAGTACTTC. Its translation: CASKLAGARYEQYF. V usage is TRBV2 and J usage is TRBJ2-5, with 10 positions matching TRBD2. The J call may not be correct, given that the DNA end is closer to TRBJ2-7. The CDR3 is 14 residues long. Per germline, CDR1 SNHLY and CDR2 FYNNEI.